This paragraph covers one TCR beta chain sequence. What it binds is not known. TCRdb reprocessed the RT-PCR reads with MiXCR, giving one entry per CDR3 protein. The sample includes about 190,000 distinct CDR3 sequences, 13% to 15% of them seen just once. CDR3 length: 13 residues. Germline values: CDR1 LGHNA, CDR2 YNFKEQ. The V gene lost 4 bases and the J gene lost 4 bases, with 10 bases spanning the gap. This entry comes from a study of response to subunit inactivated influenza vaccine. Broader study findings: After each seasonal influenza vaccination, few new T cells are recruited, the authors suggested.

The origin of this receptor is a man in his forties or fifties who received an inactivated influenza vaccine. Sequences were derived from CD8+ T cells sorted from PBMCs, sampled more than 4 days after vaccination. V is TRBV4-2 and J is TRBJ2-5; D perhaps matches TRBD1 (5 bases). The CDR3: CASSPWGGETQYF. The CDR3 DNA is TGTGCCAGCAGCCCCTGGGGCGGAGAGACCCAGTACTTC.